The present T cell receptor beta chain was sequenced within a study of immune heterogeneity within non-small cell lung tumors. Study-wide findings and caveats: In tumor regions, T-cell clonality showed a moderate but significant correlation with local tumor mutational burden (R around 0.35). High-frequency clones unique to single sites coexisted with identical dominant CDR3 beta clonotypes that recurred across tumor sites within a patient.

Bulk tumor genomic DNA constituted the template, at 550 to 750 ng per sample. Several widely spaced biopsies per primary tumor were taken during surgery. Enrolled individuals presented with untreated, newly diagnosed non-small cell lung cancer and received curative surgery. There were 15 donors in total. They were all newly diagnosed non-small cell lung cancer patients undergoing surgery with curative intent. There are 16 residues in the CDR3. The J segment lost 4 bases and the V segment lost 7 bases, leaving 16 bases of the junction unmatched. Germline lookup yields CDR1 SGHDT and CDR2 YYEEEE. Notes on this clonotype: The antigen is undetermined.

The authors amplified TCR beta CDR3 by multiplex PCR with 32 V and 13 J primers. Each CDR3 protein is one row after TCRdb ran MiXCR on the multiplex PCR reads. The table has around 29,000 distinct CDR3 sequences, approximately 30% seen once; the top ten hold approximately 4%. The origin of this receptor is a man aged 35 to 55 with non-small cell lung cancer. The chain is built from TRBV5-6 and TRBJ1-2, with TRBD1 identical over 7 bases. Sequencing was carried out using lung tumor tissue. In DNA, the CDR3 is TGTGCCAGCCGGACCTTCGACAGGGAGGGAGGCTATGGCTACACCTTC. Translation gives CASRTFDREGGYGYTF.